Below are 20 T cell receptor beta chains sequenced from a single sample in a study of blood T cell repertoires in COVID-19. Some clones are missing from TCRdb's copy, which holds only in-frame ones; the method was immunoSEQ multiplex PCR. The table has more than 90,000 clones, around 85% seen once. Source material: peripheral blood. The receptors here all came from a man of 80 years or more with acute or convalescent COVID-19.

Only a few counts were recorded for this clone. The chain uses TRBV2 and TRBJ1-3, with a possible D match to TRBD1 (5 bases). The CDR3 is 15 residues long. V was trimmed by 4 bases and J by 2 bases, leaving 12 bases between them. Germline CDR1 SNHLY, CDR2 FYNNEI. CDR3 sequence: CASSGTSFPGNTIYF. For the CDR3, the DNA is TGTGCCAGCAGTGGGACAAGCTTCCCTGGAAACACCATATATTTT.

The chain uses TRBV20-1 and TRBJ2-3, with D possibly being TRBD2 (5 bases). The CDR3 consists of 15 residues. Deletions cut 3 bases from V and 0 bases from J, with 13 bases between. CDR1 is DFQATT, CDR2 SNEGSKA, per germline (reference sequence). The CDR3: CSASGSIISTDTQYF. DNA of the CDR3: TGCAGTGCTAGTGGGAGCATTATCAGCACAGATACGCAGTATTTT.

The chain uses TRBV6-2 or TRBV6-3 and TRBJ2-7; possible D gene TRBD2, 7 bases. From germline, CDR1 is MNHEY and CDR2 SVGEGT. V was trimmed by 0 bases and J by 5 bases, leaving 14 bases between them. The CDR3 is 15 amino acids. This CDR3 is CASSYSGGRGNEQYF. DNA of the CDR3: TGTGCCAGCAGTTACTCGGGGGGGCGCGGGAACGAGCAGTACTTC.

The chain uses TRBV7-9 and TRBJ2-6, with TRBD1 matching 10 bases. The germline CDR1 and CDR2 sequences are SEHNR and FQNEAQ (reference sequence). The CDR3 totals 14 residues. Losses at the gene ends were 0 bases for V and 11 bases for J; bases not matched to a gene: 1. DNA for the CDR3: TGTGCCAGCAGCTTAGCGGGGACAGGGGACGTCCTGACTTTC. Encoded protein: CASSLAGTGDVLTF.

This chain connects TRBV6-6 to TRBJ2-3, with D unclear. The CDR3 covers 14 residues. V was pared by 2 bases and J by 2 bases, with 8 bases between. Germline assignment: CDR1 MNHNY and CDR2 SVGAGI (reference sequence). DNA of the CDR3: TGTGCCAGCAGTTACGGGCAGACCACAGATACGCAGTATTTT. This sequence encodes CASSYGQTTDTQYF.

In this sample, this clone turned up once. The V and J genes are TRBV10-2 and TRBJ2-2, with 7 bases matching TRBD2. The junction had 5 bases not matched to a gene; V was cut back by 3 bases and J by 13 bases. The germline gives CDR1 WSHSY, CDR2 SAAADI. This CDR3 contains 12 residues. The CDR3 sequence is CASSESGGSLFF. The DNA for the CDR3 is TGCGCCAGCAGTGAATCCGGGGGGTCGCTGTTTTTT.

The rearrangement uses TRBV11-2 and TRBJ2-7; 8 bases align to TRBD1. V lost 1 base to trimming and J lost 6 bases; unmatched junction nucleotides: 11. CDR1 is SGHAT and CDR2 is FQNNGV in the germline V gene. The CDR3 is 16 amino acids. CDR3 in DNA: TGTGCCAGCAGCTTAGGACAGGGGCGCCTCCTGTTCGAGCAGTACTTC. It translates to CASSLGQGRLLFEQYF.

V is TRBV24-1 and J is TRBJ2-1; D call uncertain. Germline V gene sequence: CDR1 KGHDR, CDR2 SFDVKD. The CDR3 consists of 11 residues. Trimming stripped 6 bases from V and 8 bases from J, with 7 bases between. This CDR3 is CATSRLDEQFF. CDR3 bases: TGTGCCACCAGTCGACTTGATGAGCAGTTCTTC.

V and J are TRBV9 and TRBJ2-5; TRBD2 matches at 7 bases. The germline V gene encodes CDR1 SGDLS and CDR2 YYNGEE. The V segment lost 4 bases and the J segment 1 base; nucleotides outside the gene matches: 7. The CDR3 sequence is 15 residues long. The CDR3 DNA is TGTGCCAGCAGCCTCCGGGCTAGCGGCCAAGAGACCCAGTACTTC. Encoded protein: CASSLRASGQETQYF. Complete variable domain (other parts from reference TRBV9 and TRBJ2-5): DSGVTQTPKHLITATGQRVTLRCSPRSGDLSVYWYQQSLDQGLQFLIQYYNGEERAKGNILERFSAQQFPDLHSELNLSSLELGDSALYFCASSLRASGQETQYFGPGTRLLVL.

V usage is TRBV19 and J usage is TRBJ1-2; D unresolved. This CDR3 is 13 amino acids long. CDR1 is LNHDA, CDR2 SQIVND, per germline (reference sequence). Trimming shortened V by 0 bases and J by 4 bases, and 6 bases separated the two germline ends. CDR3 sequence: CASSIDNSYGYTF. The CDR3 coding sequence is TGTGCCAGTAGTATAGACAACTCCTATGGCTACACCTTC.

The chain has TRBV18 and TRBJ1-2; D uncertain. In germline, CDR1 is KGHSH, CDR2 LQKENI. V gave up 5 bases and J gave up 8 bases, with 9 bases separating them. The CDR3 runs 11 residues. CDR3 loop: CASSAGIGYTF. CDR3 DNA: TGTGCCAGCTCAGCCGGGATAGGCTACACCTTC.

The J gene is TRBJ2-1, the V gene TRBV6-5, with TRBD1 identical over 7 bases. This CDR3 region has 15 residues. V dropped 10 bases and J dropped 4; count of bases not matched to a gene: 13. CDR1 is MNHEY and CDR2 is SVGAGI in the germline V gene. Written as DNA, the CDR3 is TGTGCCACCCAGGACCGGGACAGATTATACAATGAGCAGTTCTTC. Its translation: CATQDRDRLYNEQFF.

The chain uses TRBV6-5 and TRBJ1-4; TRBD1 agrees at 7 bases. This CDR3 spans 15 amino acids. J gave up 4 bases and V 6 bases, and 8 bases lay outside the gene matches. Germline assignment: CDR1 MNHEY and CDR2 SVGAGI. The CDR3 sequence is CASSHGTAFNEKLFF. CDR3 sequence (DNA): TGTGCCAGCAGCCACGGGACAGCTTTTAATGAAAAACTGTTTTTT.

The CDR3 region has the DNA TGTGCCAGCACTGGACAGGGTTACTCTGAAGCTTTCTTT. This sequence encodes CASTGQGYSEAFF. This chain connects TRBV2 to TRBJ1-1, with TRBD1 identical over 8 bases. J lost 6 bases, V lost 7 bases, and 7 bases had no gene match. This CDR3 has 13 residues. Per germline, CDR1 SNHLY and CDR2 FYNNEI.

The CDR3 sequence: CASSVDGQGGTEAFF. CDR3 bases: TGTGCCAGCAGCGTAGACGGACAGGGAGGAACTGAAGCTTTCTTT. This chain uses TRBV9 with TRBJ1-1; 8 bases are a match to TRBD1. This CDR3 spans 15 amino acids. V trimming: 0 bases; J trimming: 5 bases; junction bases outside the gene matches: 6. Germline assignment: CDR1 SGDLS and CDR2 YYNGEE.

The chain links TRBV7-3 to TRBJ2-3; 10 bases agree with TRBD1. Germline V gives CDR1 SGHTA, CDR2 FQGTGA. The CDR3 sequence is 15 residues long. The J segment lost 3 bases and the V segment lost 2 bases, leaving 2 bases of the junction unmatched. This CDR3 reads CASSLWGQGTDTQYF. The CDR3 region has the DNA TGTGCCAGCAGCTTATGGGGACAGGGGACAGATACGCAGTATTTT.

This chain joins TRBV28 and TRBJ1-5; D might be TRBD1 (6 bases). This CDR3 contains 12 residues. Between the trimmed V and J ends, which lost 7 bases and 4 bases, there was a span of 8 bases. CDR1 MDHEN and CDR2 SYDVKM come from the germline V gene. The CDR3 sequence is CASITGNQPQHF. The CDR3 DNA follows: TGTGCCAGCATAACAGGGAATCAGCCCCAGCATTTT.

The rearrangement uses TRBV5-1 and TRBJ1-1; 10 nucleotides line up with TRBD1. Germline CDR1 reads SGHRS; CDR2 reads YFSETQ. The V gene end was trimmed by 2 bases and the J gene end by 0 bases; junction bases not matched to a gene: 4. The CDR3 consists of 16 residues. CDR3 in amino acids: CASSFPGQGMNTEAFF. CDR3 nucleotides: TGCGCCAGCAGCTTCCCGGGACAGGGGATGAACACTGAAGCTTTCTTT.

The chain couples TRBV21-1 to TRBJ1-1; TRBD1 is the table's D call and was not checked against the DNA. TRBV21-1 is assigned pseudogene status. The CDR3 totals 14 residues. CDR3 bases: TGTGCCAGCAGCTCTAGGGGGCGCAGGGGTGAAGCTTTCTTT. This translates into CASSSRGRRGEAFF.

This clone was observed a handful of times. The chain links TRBV5-4 to TRBJ2-2; 9 bases line up with TRBD2. This CDR3 is built from 17 residues. V lost 7 bases, J lost 0 bases, and 10 bases stayed unmatched. CDR1 and CDR2 (germline): SGHNT, YYREEE (reference sequence). CDR3 coding DNA: TGTGCCAGCGAGCGGGGGGCTAGCGGGACGAACACCGGGGAGCTGTTTTTT. Its translation is CASERGASGTNTGELFF.